Below are 22 T cell receptor beta chains sequenced from a single sample in a study of TIL therapy for anti-PD-1-resistant metastatic lung cancer. Sequencing used immunoSEQ v3. Generated by immunoSEQ multiplex PCR, the TCRdb table keeps only in-frame clones and is missing some. This sample has approximately 50,000 clones, with 81% found just once. The time point: pre-treatment sample, taken before nivolumab and TIL therapy. The material was blood, obtained at baseline. The receptors originated from a person between 25 and 79 years old with non-small cell lung cancer.

The rearrangement joins TRBV29-1 to TRBJ1-2; unclear D gene. Trimming removed 4 bases from V and 2 bases from J, with 8 bases in between. In germline, CDR1 is SQVTM, CDR2 ANQGSEA. The length of the CDR3 is 12 residues. CDR3 amino acids: CSVVSGNYGYTF. CDR3 DNA: TGCAGCGTTGTGTCGGGAAACTATGGCTACACCTTC.

This clone came up once. The chain links TRBV6-5 to TRBJ1-4; D uncertain. CDR1 MNHEY and CDR2 SVGAGI come from the germline V gene. The ends were cut back, 6 bases at V and 0 bases at J, with 8 bases in the middle. The CDR3 is 14 amino acids. CDR3 residues: CASSPSATNEKLFF. The CDR3 DNA reads TGTGCCAGCAGCCCAAGTGCAACTAATGAAAAACTGTTTTTT.

As for this clone: This could be a read error, since a much larger clone is one nucleotide away. Distinct nucleotide sequences in the sample also encode this CDR3. The chain employs TRBV7-3 and TRBJ2-2; no firm D call. Germline V CDR1 and CDR2: SGHTA, FQGTGA. This CDR3 contains 14 residues. For the CDR3, the DNA is TGTGCCAGCTCACGAAACAGTATTGGTTCGGAGTTGTTTTTT. It yields the protein CASSRNSIGSELFF. Drawing the rest from reference TRBV7-3 and TRBJ2-2, the complete variable domain is GAGVSQTPSNKVTEKGKYVELRCDPISGHTALYWYRQSLGQGPEFLIYFQGTGAADDSGLPNDRFFAVRPEGSVSTLKIQRTERGDSAVYLCASSRNSIGSELFFGEGSRLTVL.

V gene TRBV18 combines with J gene TRBJ2-1; D is uncertain. CDR1 and CDR2 from the germline V gene are KGHSH and LQKENI. V was cut by 2 bases and J by 9 bases, with 8 bases left in between. There are 12 residues in the CDR3. CDR3 DNA sequence: TGTGCCAGCTCACCAGGGTGGGGTGAGCAGTTCTTC. Its translation is CASSPGWGEQFF.

The rearrangement joins TRBV5-5 to TRBJ1-5, with D perhaps matching TRBD1 (5 bases). The ends were cut back, 0 bases at V and 0 bases at J, with 10 bases in the middle. The length of the CDR3 is 16 residues. Germline-derived CDR1 and CDR2 are SGHKS and YYEKEE (reference sequence). CDR3 sequence reads: CASSLGGPYSNQPQHF. CDR3 nucleotide sequence: TGTGCCAGCAGCTTGGGGGGCCCCTATAGCAATCAGCCCCAGCATTTT.

The chain is built from TRBV2 and TRBJ2-7; 7 nucleotides line up with TRBD1. The CDR3 spans 16 residues. Germline CDR1 reads SNHLY; CDR2 reads FYNNEI. With 8 bases clipped from V and 0 bases from J, the junction kept 13 bases outside the gene matches. This CDR3 is CASPGGQDPSSYEQYF. The CDR3 DNA reads as TGTGCCAGCCCCGGAGGACAGGACCCGAGCTCCTACGAGCAGTACTTC.

This clone was detected a few times. This chain links TRBV4-2 with TRBJ2-7; either TRBD1 or TRBD2 may supply D (6 bases each). Germline lookup yields CDR1 LGHNA and CDR2 YNFKEQ. Trimming pared 4 bases from V and 4 bases from J, leaving 23 bases between. There are 17 residues in the CDR3. In nucleotides, the CDR3 is TGTGCCAGCAGCCGAGGGCTTTTCGGGGGCGCCATTTACGAGCAGTACTTC. Protein: CASSRGLFGGAIYEQYF.

The rearrangement links TRBV10-1 to TRBJ2-7; D might be TRBD2 (5 bases). Trimming removed 3 bases at V and 4 bases at J, with 10 bases between. The CDR3 is 13 amino acids. CDR1 is WNHNN, CDR2 SYGVQD, per germline (reference sequence). The CDR3 region is CASSEGIAYEQYF. For the CDR3, the DNA is TGCGCCAGCAGTGAAGGGATAGCGTACGAGCAGTACTTC.

The chain uses TRBV4-3 and TRBJ1-5; TRBD1 matches at 7 bases. CDR3 length: 16 residues. CDR1 is LGHNA and CDR2 is YSLEER in the germline V gene. The trim removed 1 base at V and 6 bases at J, leaving 9 bases unmatched. The CDR3: CASSQAATGAVQPQHF. CDR3 in DNA: TGCGCCAGCAGCCAAGCAGCTACAGGGGCGGTTCAGCCCCAGCATTTT.

The rearrangement uses TRBV30 and TRBJ1-5; weak D call: TRBD1 (5 bases). The germline gives CDR1 GTSNPN, CDR2 SVGIG (reference sequence). Trimming cost V 0 bases and J 5 bases, with 14 bases left between them. This CDR3 has 15 amino acids. CDR3 region: CAWSVGAGSYQPQHF. The CDR3 nucleotides read TGTGCCTGGAGTGTAGGTGCAGGGAGCTATCAGCCCCAGCATTTT. Full variable domain (remainder filled in from reference TRBV30 and TRBJ1-5): SQTIHQWPATLVQPVGSPLSLECTVEGTSNPNLYWYRQAAGRGLQLLFYSVGIGQISSEVPQNLSASRPQDRQFILSSKKLLLSDSGFYLCAWSVGAGSYQPQHFGDGTRLSIL.

This sequence joins TRBV15 and TRBJ2-7; no clear D gene. Trimming took 0 bases from V and 5 from J, leaving 11 bases between them. CDR3 size: 14 residues. Germline loops: CDR1 LNHNV, CDR2 YYDKDF (reference sequence). The CDR3 spells CATSRDLATDEQYF. The DNA of the CDR3 is TGTGCCACCAGCAGAGATTTGGCCACTGACGAGCAGTACTTC.

V usage is TRBV4-2 and J usage is TRBJ1-4, with 7 bases that match TRBD1. The ends lost 1 base at V and 7 bases at J; junction bases unmatched: 9. CDR1 is LGHNA, CDR2 YNFKEQ, per germline. The CDR3 is 16 amino acids. The CDR3 coding sequence is TGTGCCAGCAGCCAAGTAGGGGGCAGATGGGGTGAAAAACTGTTTTTT. Residues: CASSQVGGRWGEKLFF.

This chain links TRBV28 with TRBJ2-7, with TRBD2 matching 9 bases. V was pared by 4 bases and J by 0 bases, with 7 bases of the junction left unmatched. Germline V gene sequence: CDR1 MDHEN, CDR2 SYDVKM. The CDR3 has 16 residues. In nucleotides, the CDR3 is TGTGCCAGCAGTTCCCTCAGAGCGGGGGGCTCCTACGAGCAGTACTTC. Amino acids: CASSSLRAGGSYEQYF.

The chain is built from TRBV6-5 and TRBJ2-1; 10 bases are shared with TRBD2. The V segment lost 2 bases and the J segment 9 bases; nucleotides outside the gene matches: 10. This CDR3 comprises 16 residues. Germline loops: CDR1 MNHEY, CDR2 SVGAGI. CDR3 loop: CASSYLGLAGVGEQFF. CDR3 in DNA: TGTGCCAGCAGTTACCTGGGGCTAGCGGGAGTAGGTGAGCAGTTCTTC.

The gene calls are TRBV30 and TRBJ2-2, with 9 bases lining up with TRBD1. The junction had 7 bases not matched to a gene; V was cut back by 7 bases and J by 4 bases. Looked up from germline, CDR1 is GTSNPN and CDR2 is SVGIG (reference sequence). The CDR3 has 14 residues. The CDR3 DNA reads as TGTGCCTTCCAGACAGGGGGAAGCACCGGGGAGCTGTTTTTT. It codes for CAFQTGGSTGELFF.

The CDR3 region is CASREQGYTGELFF. CDR3 coding DNA: TGTGCCAGCAGAGAACAGGGGTACACCGGGGAGCTGTTTTTT. The V and J genes are TRBV7-2 and TRBJ2-2; the match to TRBD1 covers 7 bases. J gave up 3 bases and V 6 bases, and 4 bases lay outside the gene matches. There are 14 residues in the CDR3. CDR1 SGHTA and CDR2 FQGNSA come from the germline V gene. Variable domain in full (rest from reference TRBV7-2 and TRBJ2-2): GAGVSQSPSNKVTEKGKDVELRCDPISGHTALYWYRQSLGQGLEFLIYFQGNSAPDKSGLPSDRFSAERTGGSVSTLTIQRTQQEDSAVYLCASREQGYTGELFFGEGSRLTVL.

The rearrangement joins TRBV19 to TRBJ2-3; tentatively, D is TRBD2 (6 bases). CDR1 is LNHDA, CDR2 SQIVND, per germline (reference sequence). There are 14 residues in the CDR3. The V end lost 6 bases, the J end lost 2 bases, and 12 bases lay between the germline ends. CDR3 bases: TGTGCCAGTAGACCGGGACTTTACACAGATACGCAGTATTTT. It specifies CASRPGLYTDTQYF.

This sequence joins TRBV28 and TRBJ2-1; the D gene is possibly TRBD2 (6 bases). This CDR3 spans 16 amino acids. V was shortened by 6 bases and J by 3 bases, with 18 bases between the two germline ends. From germline, CDR1 is MDHEN and CDR2 SYDVKM. The CDR3 bases are TGTGCCAGCAGCTTAGGCGGGGCTCGGGGCTACAATGAGCAGTTCTTC. Translation: CASSLGGARGYNEQFF.

This chain uses TRBV11-2 with TRBJ2-4, with a weak D call TRBD2 (5 bases). The CDR3 contains 16 residues. Trimming cost V 2 bases and J 0 bases, with 11 bases left between them. Germline V CDR1 and CDR2: SGHAT, FQNNGV. The CDR3 reads CASSLRPGIAKNIQYF. CDR3 bases: TGTGCCAGCAGCTTACGGCCGGGGATAGCCAAAAACATTCAGTACTTC.

The chain has TRBV7-8 and TRBJ2-5; perhaps D is TRBD1 or TRBD2 (5 bases each). CDR1 SGHVS and CDR2 FQNEAQ come from the germline V gene. The V and J ends lost 3 bases and 5 bases respectively, with 7 bases between them. The CDR3 is 12 residues long. The CDR3 region has the DNA TGTGCCAGCAGCTTGAGGGGTGAGACCCAGTACTTC. The encoded protein is CASSLRGETQYF.

This clone was seen a handful of times. The chain carries TRBV19 and TRBJ2-1, with 7 bases fitting TRBD2. CDR3 length: 16 amino acids. With V trimmed by 5 bases and J by 6 bases, 13 bases remained unmatched. Per the germline V gene, CDR1 is LNHDA and CDR2 is SQIVND (reference sequence). The CDR3: CASSSLLAGAGNEQFF. CDR3 nucleotide sequence: TGTGCCAGTAGTTCCCTGCTGGCGGGAGCGGGCAATGAGCAGTTCTTC.

The rearrangement joins TRBV30 to TRBJ2-1; D gene ambiguous. Germline-derived CDR1 and CDR2 are GTSNPN and SVGIG (reference sequence). V lost 5 bases to trimming and J lost 0 bases, with 8 bases between them. The CDR3 length is 13 residues. CDR3 sequence reads: CAWSKSSYNEQFF. The CDR3 DNA reads TGTGCCTGGTCTAAGAGCTCCTACAATGAGCAGTTCTTC.